This T cell receptor beta chain was observed in a study of glioma-infiltrating T cells. This clonotype was observed at least ten times. Its antigen remains unidentified. Study-wide results and caveats: Tissue-blood divergence was below expectation in non-neoplastic patients, above in gliomas.

The CDR3 loop spans 14 amino acids. J was trimmed by 5 bases and V by 6 bases; bases with no gene match: 5. TCR alpha and beta CDR3 regions were amplified from RNA using iRepertoire nested multiplex PCR. TCRdb called the multiplex PCR reads again in MiXCR, with one record for every CDR3 protein. The sample records about 190,000 distinct CDR3 sequences, over 30% being singletons. The specimen sequenced was glioma tissue, nonneoplastic brain tissue, or PBMCs (not recorded which). The chain has TRBV12-3 or TRBV12-4 and TRBJ1-5; 9 bases agree with TRBD1. This TCR was recovered from a human donor with low-grade glioma or glioblastoma, undergoing nonglioma brain surgery, or in good health (not recorded which). CDR3 coding DNA: TGTGCCAGCAGCCCACAGGGGGCCTATCAGCCCCAGCATTTT. This gives the protein CASSPQGAYQPQHF.